The clone carrying this TCR beta chain was recorded a few times. Per the authors' pipeline: Reference gene primer amplification in the assay estimated nucleated cell counts. Produced via immunoSEQ multiplex PCR; TCRdb's table is partial and in-frame only. V, J and clone size reflect that table, while D and trimming were determined from the DNA. The repertoire consists of about 180,000 clones, with approximately 86% occurring once and the leading ten covering approximately 9.4%. The CDR3 length is 14 residues. The V gene end was trimmed by 8 bases and the J gene end by 1 base; junction bases not matched to a gene: 6. Germline V CDR1 and CDR2: LNHDA, SQIVND (reference sequence). The data were obtained in a study of blood T cell repertoires in COVID-19.

The chain combines TRBV19 with TRBJ2-7, with TRBD1 identical over 9 bases. The receptor was derived from a woman aged 80 or over with acute or convalescent COVID-19. Source material: peripheral blood. The CDR3: CASRRGTGSYEQYF. The CDR3, as DNA: TGTGCCAGTCGCCGGGGGACAGGGTCCTACGAGCAGTACTTC.